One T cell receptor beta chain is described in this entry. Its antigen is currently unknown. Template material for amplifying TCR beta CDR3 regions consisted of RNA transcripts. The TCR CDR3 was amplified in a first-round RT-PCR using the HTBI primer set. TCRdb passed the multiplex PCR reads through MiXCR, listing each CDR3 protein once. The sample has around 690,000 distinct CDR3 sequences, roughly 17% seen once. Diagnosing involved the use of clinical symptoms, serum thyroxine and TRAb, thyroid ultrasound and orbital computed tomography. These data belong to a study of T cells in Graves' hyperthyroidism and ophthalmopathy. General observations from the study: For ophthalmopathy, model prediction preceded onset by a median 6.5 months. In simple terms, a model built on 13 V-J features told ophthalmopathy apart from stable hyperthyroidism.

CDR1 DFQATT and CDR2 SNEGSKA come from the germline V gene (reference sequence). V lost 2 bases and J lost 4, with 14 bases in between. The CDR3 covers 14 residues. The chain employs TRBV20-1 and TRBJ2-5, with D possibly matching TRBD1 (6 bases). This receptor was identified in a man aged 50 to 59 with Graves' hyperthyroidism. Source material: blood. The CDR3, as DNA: TGCAGTGCTAGAACCACAGGGCCGCGAGAGACCCAGTACTTC. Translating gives CSARTTGPRETQYF.